This T cell receptor (beta chain) emerged from a study of molecular identifiers for immune sequencing clone quantification. As for the study in general: Replicates involved a five-way split of RNA from roughly 20,000 or 100,000 naive CD8 cells, with sequencing of four. Overall study results and limits: Underestimation of highly expanded clone sizes could arise where identical TCR molecules share a barcode. It was shown that clones above 20 RNA copies held over 97% of effector molecules, but under 1% in naive cells.

About this clonotype: Its antigen is not known.

Trimming left V 3 bases short and J 0 bases short, with 11 bases between. The CDR3 spans 16 residues. Sorted naive CD8 T cells were those defined as CD8+CD4-CCR7+CD45RA+. TCRdb analysed the PCR reads with MiXCR anew, one entry per CDR3 protein. Of over 550,000 distinct CDR3 sequences in the sample, about 25% were seen once. This rearrangement joins TRBV12-3 or TRBV12-4 to TRBJ2-2; D is ambiguous. The sample consisted of naive CD8+ T cells from blood, with Jurkat cell RNA spiked in. Subset: FACS-sorted CD8+CD4-CCR7+CD45RA+ naive T cells. The receptor was isolated from a human donor in good health. Some libraries in this study had Jurkat cell RNA spiked in. CDR3 region: CASSFWTVPNTGELFF. The DNA of the CDR3 is TGTGCCAGCAGTTTTTGGACCGTGCCGAACACCGGGGAGCTGTTTTTT.